This T cell receptor (beta chain) was identified during a study of blood T cells in healthy people across ages (dated by TCRdb to the mid-2010s). As for the study more broadly: In model experiments, template switching captured roughly one uniquely barcoded TCR beta cDNA molecule for every two T cells. The study measured age-related changes in TCR beta repertoire diversity using deep sequencing normalized with unique cDNA molecular identifiers. The donors were divided into four age groups: young (average approximately 17 years), middle-aged (around 41), aged (approximately 62) and long-lived (nearly 85). To avoid experimental bias, donors of different ages were randomly spread across the sequencing lanes. For two donors (one aged 18 to 30 and one aged 80 or older), the study analyzed two additional independent replicas of 1 million unique cDNA reads from the same blood draw. Study-wide findings and limitations: Conclusive comparison of naive and antigen-experienced compartments was prevented by the profiling of bulk unsorted PBMCs. Because donor CMV infection status was unknown, age-related changes in expanded clonotypes were potentially confounded. Estimates of total diversity based on one million sequenced T cells were considered lower bounds and underestimates. Observed TCR beta diversity correlated strongly with the percentage of naive T cells measured by flow cytometry. Compared with the aged group, more naive CD4+ T cells, fewer expanded clones and increased TCR diversity were shown by the long-lived group, suggesting age selection. Observed TCR beta diversity per million T cells fell roughly linearly with age, and a significant reduction was already apparent by age around 40.

The donors were around 39 Caucasian individuals from Russia, aged about 6 to 95 years, who were systemically healthy. Each donor gave about 9.7 milliliters of peripheral blood, drawn into EDTA-treated Vacutainer tubes. Ficoll-Paque density-gradient centrifugation was used to isolate PBMCs, with at least 7 million obtained per sample. Total RNA, at least 5.5 micrograms per sample, was extracted from PBMCs with Trizol reagent. For every donor, an aliquot of PBMCs went through flow cytometry to measure the percentages of naive CD45RAhigh/CD27high T cells. The library was built by means of 5' RACE. The listed sequencing device is Illumina HiSeq 2500. A second PCR of about 6 to 11 cycles was run with a J-beta primer mix and a sample-barcoded 5' primer. A unique molecular identifier was introduced onto each TCR beta cDNA molecule by a template-switch 5' adaptor carrying 12 random nucleotides. Each sample yielded at least 2.5 million CDR3-containing paired-end reads. First-strand cDNA was synthesized from all RNA with the Mint cDNA synthesis kit, primed by a TRBC-specific oligonucleotide. Following uracil-DNA glycosylase treatment, a first 18-cycle PCR with universal primers M1SS and BC2_uni_R was performed on all cDNA. The published analysis was carried out like this. For normalization, 1 million high-quality reads were randomly selected from each sample, with every read carrying a distinct molecular identifier. Instead of being binned into consensus sequences, reads with shared molecular identifiers were discarded. MiTCR, with a Q25 quality threshold and the strictest error-elimination algorithm, was used for CDR3 identification, clonotype clustering and error correction. A nonparametric unseen species model with Euler transformation was used to estimate lower-bound total TCR beta diversity. The public sequencing data were trimmed at Q25 with fastp and processed into clonotypes with MiXCR by TCRdb, which kept only in-frame beta chains. Each entry merges the rows of one CDR3 protein and shows their most common DNA and genes. TCRdb, rather than the study authors, made the V and J calls. The sample records 550,000 to 700,000 distinct CDR3 sequences, approximately 27% of which are singletons. Of the sample, 15% to 20% falls within the top ten clones.

A note on this clonotype: What this receptor recognizes is not known. No base quality values were provided; no much bigger clone lies one nucleotide off.

From V the trimming removes 6 bases and from J it removes 2 bases, while the gene matches leave 10 bases of the junction unaccounted for. The germline V gene specifies SGHTA as CDR1 and FQGNSA as CDR2. The CDR3 goes from the cysteine to the phenylalanine over 16 residues. CDR3 DNA only is kept here, 48 bases in frame from base 1. Sequencing input: blood. Here the chain combines TRBV7-2 and TRBJ1-3, and TRBD1 aligns with 7 junction nucleotides. The TCR sequence derives from a woman between 70 and 85 years old in good health. The DNA is as follows: TGTGCCAGCAGACTCGACAGGGCGATTGCTGGAAACACCATATATTTT. Protein translation: CASRLDRAIAGNTIYF.